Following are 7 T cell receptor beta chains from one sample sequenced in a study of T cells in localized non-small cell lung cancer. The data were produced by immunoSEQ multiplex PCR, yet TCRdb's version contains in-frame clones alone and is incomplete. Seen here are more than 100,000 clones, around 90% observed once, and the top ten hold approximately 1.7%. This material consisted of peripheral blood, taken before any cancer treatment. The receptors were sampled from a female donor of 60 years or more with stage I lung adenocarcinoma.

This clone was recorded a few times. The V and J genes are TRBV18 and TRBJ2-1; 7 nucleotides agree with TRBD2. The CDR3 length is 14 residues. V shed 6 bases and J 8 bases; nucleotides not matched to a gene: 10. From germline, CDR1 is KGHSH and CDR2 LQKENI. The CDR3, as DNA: TGTGCCAGCTCTCCGGGACTACCGTCGGATGAGCAGTTCTTC. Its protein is CASSPGLPSDEQFF. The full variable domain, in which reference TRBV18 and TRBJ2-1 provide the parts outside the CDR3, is NAGVMQNPRHLVRRRGQEARLRCSPMKGHSHVYWYRQLPEEGLKFMVYLQKENIIDESGMPKERFSAEFPKEGPSILRIQQVVRGDSAAYFCASSPGLPSDEQFFGPGTRLTVL.

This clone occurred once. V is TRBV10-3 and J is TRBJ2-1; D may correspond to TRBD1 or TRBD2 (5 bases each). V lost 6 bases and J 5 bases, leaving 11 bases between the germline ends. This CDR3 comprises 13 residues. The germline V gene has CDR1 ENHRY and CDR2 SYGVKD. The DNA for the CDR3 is TGTGCCATCAGGCAGGGAGTAAACAATGAGCAGTTCTTC. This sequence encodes CAIRQGVNNEQFF.

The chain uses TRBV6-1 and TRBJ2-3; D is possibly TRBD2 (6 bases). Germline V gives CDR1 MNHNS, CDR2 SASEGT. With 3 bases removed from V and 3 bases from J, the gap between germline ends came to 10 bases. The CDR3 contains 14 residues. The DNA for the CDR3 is TGTGCCAGCAGTGAGCCGGGGGTGACAGATACGCAGTATTTT. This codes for CASSEPGVTDTQYF.

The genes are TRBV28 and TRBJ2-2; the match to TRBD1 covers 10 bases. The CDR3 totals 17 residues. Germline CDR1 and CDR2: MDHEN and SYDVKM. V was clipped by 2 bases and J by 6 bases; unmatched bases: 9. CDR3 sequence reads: CASSLRDRGYRPGELFF. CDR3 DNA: TGTGCCAGCAGTTTAAGGGACAGGGGTTATCGTCCCGGGGAGCTGTTTTTT.

The CDR3 nucleotides read TGTGCCAGCAGTTCTCGACTAGCGAAACCGTACGAGCAGTACTTC. Protein product: CASSSRLAKPYEQYF. The chain uses TRBV27 and TRBJ2-7; 8 positions agree with TRBD2. CDR3 size: 15 residues. Germline values: CDR1 MNHEY, CDR2 SMNVEV (reference sequence). V dropped 4 bases and J dropped 4; count of bases not matched to a gene: 9.

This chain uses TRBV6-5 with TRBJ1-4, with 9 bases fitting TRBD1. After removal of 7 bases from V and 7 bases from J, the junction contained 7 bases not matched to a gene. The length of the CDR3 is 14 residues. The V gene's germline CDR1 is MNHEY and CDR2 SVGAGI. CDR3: CASTRQGGGEKLFF. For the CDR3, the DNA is TGTGCCAGCACCAGACAGGGGGGCGGTGAAAAACTGTTTTTT.

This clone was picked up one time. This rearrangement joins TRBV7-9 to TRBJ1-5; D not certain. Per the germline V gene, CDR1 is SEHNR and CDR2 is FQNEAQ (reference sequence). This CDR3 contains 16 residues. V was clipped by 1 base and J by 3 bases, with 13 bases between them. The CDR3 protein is CASSLGAVRDNQPQHF. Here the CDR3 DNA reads TGTGCCAGCAGCTTAGGGGCAGTCCGCGACAATCAGCCCCAGCATTTT.